The text below deals with one T cell receptor beta chain. This entry comes from a study of tumor and adjacent non-tumor tissue in lung cancer. The CDR3 has 19 amino acids. Germline lookup yields CDR1 MGHRA and CDR2 YSYEKL. RNA was extracted from bulk tissue without any cell sorting. A modified ARM-PCR protocol with three rounds of nested PCR amplified TCRbeta. In TCRdb, the multiplex PCR reads were re-called with MiXCR into one record per CDR3 protein. Altogether about 93,000 distinct CDR3 sequences are present, around 71% being singletons, with the ten largest covering approximately 20%. The sample comprised lung tumor tissue. The chain recombines TRBV4-1 with TRBJ2-4; possibly TRBD1 or TRBD2 for D (5 bases each). This TCR came from a man in his fifties or sixties with non-small cell lung cancer. In DNA, the CDR3 is TGCGCTAGTAGCCAAGACAGAGTTGCTAGCTGGAAAGCCAAAAACATTCAGTACTTC. Its translation: CASSQDRVASWKAKNIQYF.